Below, one T cell receptor beta chain is given with its context. The CDR3 consists of 13 residues. V dropped 5 bases and J dropped 2 bases, with 9 bases sitting between them. The germline gives CDR1 SEHNR, CDR2 FQNEAQ (reference sequence). This sample was included in a study of cytomegalovirus exposure and HLA in healthy donors. The PCR made use of 60 Vbeta and 13 Jbeta primers. Assay: immunoSEQ multiplex PCR; the TCRdb copy retains only in-frame clones and omits some. This table holds 90,000 to 130,000 clones, around three quarters found once. Sequencing input: PBMCs. The receptor comes from a woman aged 30 to 39 in good health and CMV-seronegative. This chain links TRBV7-9 with TRBJ2-5, with D unresolved. CDR3 residues: CASSPTEQETQYF. CDR3 DNA sequence: TGTGCCAGCAGCCCTACAGAACAAGAGACCCAGTACTTC. Supplemented by reference TRBV7-9 and TRBJ2-5, the full variable domain reads DTGVSQNPRHKITKRGQNVTFRCDPISEHNRLYWYRQTLGQGPEFLTYFQNEAQLEKSRLLSDRFSAERPKGSFSTLEIQRTEQGDSAMYLCASSPTEQETQYFGPGTRLLVL.